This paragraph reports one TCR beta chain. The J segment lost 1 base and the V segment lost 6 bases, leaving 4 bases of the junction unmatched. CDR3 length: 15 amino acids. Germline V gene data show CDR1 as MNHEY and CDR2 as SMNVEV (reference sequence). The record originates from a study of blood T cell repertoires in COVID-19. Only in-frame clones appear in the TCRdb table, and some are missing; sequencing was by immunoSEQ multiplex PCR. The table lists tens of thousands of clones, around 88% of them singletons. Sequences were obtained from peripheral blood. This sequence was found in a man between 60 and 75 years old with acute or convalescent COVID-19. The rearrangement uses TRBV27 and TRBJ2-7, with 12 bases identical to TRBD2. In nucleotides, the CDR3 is TGTGCCAGCAGCCGCGGACTAGCGGGGTCCTACGAGCAGTACTTC. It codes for CASSRGLAGSYEQYF.